This entry lists 5 T cell receptor beta chains sequenced from one sample in a study of blood T cell repertoires in COVID-19 (dated by TCRdb to the early 2020s). To prepare the library, the immunoSEQ multiplex PCR assay was applied. Here the immuneACCESS table is served through TCRdb, limited to in-frame sequences with V and J called. Missing clones are a known gap in these copies; in checked studies unresolved V genes cover under half, and the rest lacks a known reason. This sample is represented by about 200,000 clones; roughly 91% of them were singletons. The ten largest clones capture 6% of the sample. The specimen was peripheral blood. These receptors were collected from a man aged 35-49 years with active or convalescent COVID-19.

This clone came up a few times. The gene calls are TRBV6-5 and TRBJ1-2, with 7 bases matching TRBD1. This CDR3 comprises 15 residues. Germline V CDR1 and CDR2: MNHEY, SVGAGI. V trimming: 6 bases; J trimming: 3 bases; junction bases outside the gene matches: 10. DNA for the CDR3: TGTGCCAGCAGGGGGATTTTTAGGGGGCACTATGGCTACACCTTC. Residues: CASRGIFRGHYGYTF.

The genes are TRBV5-4 and TRBJ2-1; possibly TRBD1 for D (5 bases). The V gene lost 4 bases and the J gene lost 2 bases, with 13 bases spanning the gap. CDR3 length equals 15 residues. The germline gives CDR1 SGHNT, CDR2 YYREEE (reference sequence). CDR3 DNA: TGTGCCAGCAGCCACCAGGGTATCCCCTACAATGAGCAGTTCTTC. It specifies CASSHQGIPYNEQFF.

This rearrangement joins TRBV19 to TRBJ2-7; a weak D match, TRBD2 (6 bases). This CDR3 contains 17 residues. V was pared by 2 bases and J by 2 bases, with 19 bases between. CDR1 and CDR2 from the germline V gene are LNHDA and SQIVND (reference sequence). The CDR3 DNA follows: TGTGCCAGTAGTATATGGGATCTCCCCGGGAGTACCTACGAGCAGTACTTC. This codes for CASSIWDLPGSTYEQYF.

This chain uses TRBV19 with TRBJ1-2; TRBD1 agrees at 9 bases. V lost 4 bases to trimming and J lost 2 bases; unmatched junction nucleotides: 2. Germline CDR1 reads LNHDA; CDR2 reads SQIVND (reference sequence). The CDR3 totals 14 residues. CDR3: CASSRDRANYGYTF. The CDR3 nucleotides read TGTGCCAGTAGTAGGGACAGGGCCAACTATGGCTACACCTTC.

The chain carries TRBV6-5 and TRBJ1-2; a weak D match, TRBD1 (5 bases). Germline V lookup: CDR1 MNHEY, CDR2 SVGAGI. CDR3 size: 13 residues. V was cut by 7 bases and J by 3 bases, with 12 bases left in between. The DNA for the CDR3 is TGTGCCAGCACCCGGCAGGGCTACTATGGCTACACCTTC. It specifies CASTRQGYYGYTF.